The present T cell receptor beta chain was sequenced within a study of blood T cells in healthy people across ages. Then a second PCR, running roughly 7 to 12 cycles, was carried out with a sample-barcoded 5' primer and a J-beta primer mix. TCRdb re-analysed the 5' RACE reads in MiXCR, keeping a single row per CDR3 protein. The repertoire holds a few hundred thousand distinct CDR3 sequences, with 25% to 30% as singletons. Germline values: CDR1 ENHRY, CDR2 SYGVKD. V was shortened by 4 bases and J by 3 bases, with 9 bases between the two germline ends. The CDR3 totals 14 residues. The sequence derives from a woman in her seventies in good health. The specimen was blood. This chain uses TRBV10-3 with TRBJ1-4; D perhaps matches TRBD1 (6 bases). The CDR3 DNA reads as TGTGCCATCAGTGCGGGGGCCTCTAATGAAAAACTGTTTTTT. This translates into CAISAGASNEKLFF.